This is a list of T cell receptor beta chains from one sample in a study of preoperative IRX-2 immunotherapy in early breast cancer. The method was immunoSEQ multiplex PCR; TCRdb's version includes in-frame clones alone and lacks a portion of them. There are 30,000 to 45,000 clones in the sample; roughly 82% occur only once, and approximately 1.5% lies in the top ten. This specimen was lymph node tissue, taken after IRX-2 immunotherapy. The receptor source for this set is a human donor with breast cancer. Each CDR3 is given with its conserved first and last residue. The D gene is left open where the match is weak.

>TRBV6-8|15|TRBD2|TRBJ2-1
CAISKVGSGDDEQFF
>TRBV19|13|TRBD1|TRBJ1-2
CASSSGQGWRYTF
>TRBV5-1|17|.|TRBJ2-6
CASSLNIRGSGANVLTF
>TRBV6-8|15|TRBD1|TRBJ1-6
CASSYGYRGGESLHF
>TRBV12-5|13|.|TRBJ2-1
CASRTGQRNEQFF
>TRBV6-8|14|.|TRBJ1-1
CASSYSTQNTEAFF
>TRBV5-1|15|.|TRBJ2-3
CASSLTPEGTDTQYF
>TRBV7-7|17|TRBD1|TRBJ1-1
CASSQGVAGVLNTEAFF
>TRBV7-7|15|TRBD1|TRBJ1-1
CASSHPTGVNTEAFF
>TRBV29-1|13|.|TRBJ1-1
CSVEAQENTEAFF
>TRBV7-6|15|.|TRBJ1-5
CASSKGDNSNQPQHF
>TRBV11-3|14|.|TRBJ1-1
CASSLGHLNTEAFF
>TRBV11-3|17|TRBD1|TRBJ2-7
CASSLRTGATRSYEQYF
>TRBV11-3|16|.|TRBJ1-3
CASSFPGGGSGNTIYF
>TRBV28|15|.|TRBJ1-4
CASSLYGATNEKLFF
>TRBV6-8|13|TRBD1|TRBJ1-1
CASSSGQGKRSFF
>TRBV11-3|14|.|TRBJ2-7
CASSLGPLGYEQYF
>TRBV11-3|14|TRBD1|TRBJ2-5
CASSSRQGQETQYF
>TRBV19|16|TRBD1|TRBJ1-6
CASSMKTGLDNSPLHF
>TRBV11-3|16|TRBD1|TRBJ1-6
CASSDTRTGRTSPLHF